This T cell receptor beta chain was sequenced for a study of shared clonotypes between healthy human individuals (dated by TCRdb to between 2020 and 2021). Context from the whole study: The cohort comprised a couple of women and three men aged 18 to 49 years. For each donor, three plates each were used for CD4 naive and CD4 memory, two plates were used for CD8 naive, and one plate was used for CD8 memory. Blood TCR repertoires of roughly five healthy adults were deeply sequenced to estimate repertoire size and the extent of clonotype sharing between individuals. To increase sequencing depth and limit assay-specific biases, different laboratories used diverse techniques to prepare libraries and sequence TCR repertoires. Each donor's leukapheresis produced roughly between roughly 0.85 and 9.5 billion PBMCs. Overall study outcomes, separate from this receptor: Because the study included a small number of donors, the genetic and exposure-history diversity represented was limited. Based on pairwise subsampling, the degree of clonotype sharing among donors was expected to be affected by sequencing depth. Larger estimated clonotype richness was generally found for naive subsets than for memory subsets. Higher generation probabilities were observed for clonotypes shared by all four sorted-subset donors than for non-shared clonotypes. Only blood was sampled, and tissue TCR repertoires likely differ from those in blood. Sharing across several donors was observed for about 5% of naive CD4, 3% to 3.5% of naive CD8, 2% to 2.5% of memory CD4, and around 0.42% of memory CD8 clonotypes. Rarefaction of sorted-subset datasets indicated incomplete sequencing despite the large sequencing depth.

With regard to this clone: The target of this receptor is not known. No base quality information exists; no much larger clone differs at one position.

Using the deep immunoSEQ assay, TCR CDR3 regions were amplified from genomic DNA by multiplex PCR. For each cell subset, the extracted genomic DNA was distributed evenly across all wells of several immunoSEQ 96-well plates, and each plate served as one replicate. For sorted subsets, roughly 200 ng of genomic DNA, equivalent to 30,000 or so T cell genomes, went into each replicate PCR. The purified libraries were quantified using a Qubit 3.0 fluorometer, sized with a Bioanalyzer 2100, and then quantified again using the KAPA Library Quantification kit. A separate single-read 150-cycle Illumina NextSeq 550 flow cell was used to sequence each immunoSEQ 96-well plate. Under the source paper's analysis protocol: Because the immunoSEQ output held only junctional sequences and lacked quality scores, the filtering could not match the filtering applied to full-length reads. To assign V/J genes and CDR3, sequences were annotated against IMGT germline references using PyIR, a Python wrapper for IgBLAST v1.9. Reads were filtered out if the reads had weak V/J assignments (E-value above 1e-6), no CDR3, stop codons, out-of-frame junctions, or ambiguous translated residues. A V3J clonotype was defined by an identical inferred V gene, J gene, and CDR3 amino acid sequence. The percentage overlap between two repertoires was calculated by dividing the number of shared unique clonotypes by the size of the smaller repertoire. Repertoire richness was assessed with RTK rarefaction, the Chao1 estimator, and Recon v2.1 estimates of unobserved clonotypes. OLGA was used to compute generation probabilities for all TCRbeta clonotypes that the gDNA method yielded from several donors. TCRdb took over this immuneACCESS table, retaining in-frame rearrangements with V and J assigned. Such tables are incomplete; in checked studies, under half of the missing clones stem from an unresolved V gene, and the remainder is unexplained. D and trimming come from the DNA, and the V and J calls and clone size come from that table. In all, the sample holds around 2.1 million clones, and about 94% of those were seen once. The top ten clonotypes cover roughly 0.13% of the sample.

Healthy HIV-negative adults with no recently reported acute infections or vaccinations were included as donors. Every donor was a Caucasian adult residing in Nashville, Tennessee, USA. CD4+ T cells were enriched by magnetic negative selection, after which naive cells were positively selected on CD45RA and the negative fraction was taken as the memory subset. Blood was obtained by leukapheresis, after which PBMCs were separated by Ficoll-Histopaque density gradient centrifugation and cryopreserved in liquid nitrogen vapor phase. Analytical flow cytometry was used to check the purity and quantity of every magnetically sorted T cell population. Genomic DNA was isolated from every sorted fraction and measured by UV absorbance on a Nanodrop 2000c. Its CDR3 holds 12 amino acids, cysteine through phenylalanine. Of all the DNA, just the CDR3 is kept, 36 bases in frame from base 1. CDR1 is given as SGHTA and CDR2 as FQGNSA, both from the germline V gene. Trimming costs V 1 base and J 8 bases, and their ends lie 9 bases apart.

The receptor chain draws on TRBV7-2 and TRBJ2-7; no confident D gene assignment can be made. The source is a man younger than 35 in good health. Specimen: naive CD4+ T cells sorted from blood. The sample's cell subset or site label is to be understood as: CD45RA+ positively selected. The DNA is as follows: TGTGCCAGCAGCTTAGTTATGAGACAGCAGTACTTC. Translated, it gives CASSLVMRQQYF.